The rows below give T cell receptor beta chains drawn from one sample of a study of graft-versus-host responses after intestinal transplantation. Only in-frame clones appear in the TCRdb table, and some are missing; sequencing was by immunoSEQ multiplex PCR. The data hold more than 80,000 clones, with around 83% observed a single time. Their antigens are not known. The sequencing here drew on unstimulated CD8+ T cells sorted from spleen or lymph node cells, taken before intestinal transplant. These receptors all stem from a human donor who received an intestinal transplant. The CDR3 runs from the conserved cysteine through the conserved F or W. The order of the fields is V gene, CDR3 length, clone size, J gene, D gene, CDR3 protein, CDR3 DNA. D genes are given only for firm matches. Only part of the rows carry a size: once, few, many, or a class if the clone is expanded.

V: TRBV4-1
length: 16
size: .
J: TRBJ2-7
D: TRBD2
CDR3: CASSQSSGGFTYEQYF
DNA: TGCGCCAGCAGCCAATCTAGCGGGGGCTTTACCTACGAGCAGTACTTC

V: TRBV5-6
length: 16
size: .
J: TRBJ2-3
D: .
CDR3: CASSLVGSRYTDTQYF
DNA: TGTGCCAGCAGCTTGGTGGGGAGCCGTTACACAGATACGCAGTATTTT

V: TRBV4-3
length: 16
size: .
J: TRBJ1-2
D: TRBD1
CDR3: CASSQDQGDRVRGYTF
DNA: TGCGCCAGCAGCCAAGATCAGGGGGACAGGGTACGTGGCTACACCTTC

V: TRBV7-9
length: 16
size: .
J: TRBJ2-2
D: .
CDR3: CASSPKPFTNTGELFF
DNA: TGTGCCAGCAGCCCGAAGCCCTTTACGAACACCGGGGAGCTGTTTTTT

V: TRBV28
length: 14
size: .
J: TRBJ1-1
D: .
CDR3: CASSLEGRNTEAFF
DNA: TGTGCCAGCAGTTTAGAGGGTCGGAACACTGAAGCTTTCTTT

V: TRBV10-1
length: 12
size: .
J: TRBJ1-2
D: .
CDR3: CASSGTSYGYTF
DNA: TGCGCCAGCAGTGGGACCTCCTATGGCTACACCTTC

V: TRBV6-6
length: 16
size: .
J: TRBJ2-2
D: TRBD2
CDR3: CASSLRTSGNTGELFF
DNA: TGTGCCAGCAGTCTCAGGACTAGCGGAAACACCGGGGAGCTGTTTTTT

V: TRBV27
length: 12
size: once
J: TRBJ1-2
D: .
CDR3: CASFHWAGGYTF
DNA: TGTGCCAGCTTCCACTGGGCGGGGGGCTACACCTTC

V: TRBV13
length: 12
size: .
J: TRBJ1-6
D: .
CDR3: CASGQRNSPLHF
DNA: TGTGCCAGCGGCCAGAGGAATTCACCCCTCCACTTT

V: TRBV11-1
length: 14
size: medium-sized
J: TRBJ2-1
D: .
CDR3: CASSGGTSYNEQFF
DNA: TGTGCCAGCAGCGGGGGGACCTCCTACAATGAGCAGTTCTTC

V: TRBV5-8
length: 15
size: .
J: TRBJ1-1
D: TRBD1
CDR3: CASSLAPGGFTEAFF
DNA: TGTGCCAGCAGCTTGGCCCCAGGGGGCTTCACTGAAGCTTTCTTT

V: TRBV10-3
length: 15
size: .
J: TRBJ2-7
D: .
CDR3: CAISDYRVYSYEQYF
DNA: TGTGCCATCAGTGATTACAGGGTATATTCCTACGAGCAGTACTTC

V: TRBV5-1
length: 15
size: .
J: TRBJ2-3
D: .
CDR3: CASSLGVPPTDTQYF
DNA: TGCGCCAGCAGCTTGGGAGTCCCGCCCACAGATACGCAGTATTTT

V: TRBV7-8
length: 15
size: .
J: TRBJ1-4
D: .
CDR3: CASSLVGGSNEKLFF
DNA: TGTGCCAGCAGCTTAGTGGGGGGGAGTAATGAAAAACTGTTTTTT

V: TRBV7-9
length: 15
size: .
J: TRBJ2-5
D: .
CDR3: CASGPGAVYQETQYF
DNA: TGTGCCAGCGGCCCCGGGGCAGTGTACCAAGAGACCCAGTACTTC

V: TRBV27
length: 17
size: .
J: TRBJ1-3
D: .
CDR3: CASSLYGGPLSGNTIYF
DNA: TGTGCCAGCAGTTTATATGGGGGGCCCCTCTCTGGAAACACCATATATTTT

V: TRBV19
length: 14
size: .
J: TRBJ1-1
D: .
CDR3: CASSIGTPVTEAFF
DNA: TGTGCCAGTAGTATAGGTACCCCAGTAACTGAAGCTTTCTTT

V: TRBV2
length: 12
size: .
J: TRBJ1-5
D: .
CDR3: CASHGGYQPQHF
DNA: TGTGCCTCCCATGGGGGTTATCAGCCCCAGCATTTT

V: TRBV2
length: 15
size: .
J: TRBJ2-1
D: TRBD2
CDR3: CASTQTSGVSNEQFF
DNA: TGTGCCAGCACACAGACTAGCGGGGTTAGCAATGAGCAGTTCTTC

V: TRBV5-1
length: 15
size: .
J: TRBJ1-3
D: .
CDR3: CASSLALSSGNTIYF
DNA: TGCGCCAGCAGCTTGGCCTTAAGCTCTGGAAACACCATATATTTT

V: TRBV9
length: 15
size: few
J: TRBJ2-7
D: TRBD1
CDR3: CASSVEGGTGDEQYF
DNA: TGTGCCAGCAGCGTAGAGGGTGGGACAGGCGACGAGCAGTACTTC

V: TRBV6-5
length: 14
size: .
J: TRBJ1-6
D: .
CDR3: CASSHTGSNSPLHF
DNA: TGTGCCAGCAGTCATACAGGGAGTAATTCGCCCCTCCACTTT

V: TRBV6-4
length: 14
size: .
J: TRBJ2-7
D: TRBD2
CDR3: CASSSGGGTYEQYF
DNA: TGTGCCAGCAGTAGCGGGGGGGGAACCTACGAGCAGTACTTC

V: TRBV27
length: 15
size: .
J: TRBJ2-2
D: TRBD2
CDR3: CASSWGLAGAGELFF
DNA: TGTGCCAGCAGTTGGGGACTAGCGGGAGCCGGGGAGCTGTTTTTT

V: TRBV5-1
length: 14
size: .
J: TRBJ2-3
D: TRBD2
CDR3: CASSPSGWPGAQYF
DNA: TGCGCCAGCAGTCCTAGCGGGTGGCCCGGTGCGCAGTATTTT

V: TRBV9
length: 16
size: .
J: TRBJ2-7
D: TRBD2
CDR3: CASSVAGGGSPYEQYF
DNA: TGTGCCAGCAGCGTAGCAGGCGGGGGGTCCCCCTACGAGCAGTACTTC

V: TRBV5-8
length: 15
size: once
J: TRBJ2-7
D: .
CDR3: CASSLVLGSSYEQYF
DNA: TGTGCCAGCAGCTTGGTTTTAGGTTCTTCCTACGAGCAGTACTTC

V: TRBV27
length: 16
size: .
J: TRBJ1-5
D: .
CDR3: CASSSSGDYSNQPQHF
DNA: TGTGCCAGCAGTTCGTCAGGGGACTATAGCAATCAGCCCCAGCATTTT

V: TRBV28
length: 14
size: .
J: TRBJ2-1
D: TRBD2
CDR3: CASSFWTSGHEQFF
DNA: TGTGCCAGCAGTTTTTGGACTAGCGGGCATGAGCAGTTCTTC

V: TRBV30
length: 12
size: .
J: TRBJ1-1
D: .
CDR3: CAWTSGLSEAFF
DNA: TGTGCCTGGACTTCAGGGTTGTCTGAAGCTTTCTTT

V: TRBV15
length: 19
size: once
J: TRBJ2-1
D: TRBD2
CDR3: CATSRVRLAGLTTYNEQFF
DNA: TGTGCCACCAGCAGAGTGCGATTAGCGGGATTGACTACCTACAATGAGCAGTTCTTC

V: TRBV15
length: 12
size: .
J: TRBJ1-5
D: .
CDR3: CATSGRDQPQHF
DNA: TGTGCCACCAGTGGTAGGGATCAGCCCCAGCATTTT

V: TRBV13
length: 16
size: .
J: TRBJ1-2
D: TRBD1
CDR3: CASSIFAASGTDGYTF
DNA: TGTGCCAGCAGCATTTTTGCGGCATCCGGGACAGATGGCTACACCTTC

V: TRBV6-6
length: 13
size: .
J: TRBJ2-5
D: TRBD2
CDR3: CATSTSGGETQYF
DNA: TGTGCCACCTCTACTAGCGGGGGAGAGACCCAGTACTTC

V: TRBV6-5
length: 15
size: .
J: TRBJ2-2
D: TRBD2
CDR3: CASSGSGSGTGELFF
DNA: TGTGCCAGCAGTGGAAGCGGGAGCGGCACCGGGGAGCTGTTTTTT

V: TRBV27
length: 17
size: once
J: TRBJ2-7
D: TRBD2
CDR3: CASSPLPGGPSIYEQYF
DNA: TGTGCCAGCAGTCCGTTACCGGGAGGACCGTCGATCTACGAGCAGTACTTC

V: TRBV21-1
length: 16
size: once
J: TRBJ2-1
D: .
CDR3: CASSKAPAGGYNEQFF
DNA: TGTGCCAGCAGCAAAGCCCCAGCGGGAGGATACAATGAGCAGTTCTTC

V: TRBV5-1
length: 15
size: .
J: TRBJ2-1
D: .
CDR3: CASSLLEAHYNEQFF
DNA: TGCGCCAGCAGCTTGTTGGAAGCACACTACAATGAGCAGTTCTTC

V: TRBV21-1
length: 14
size: .
J: TRBJ1-1
D: .
CDR3: CASSDLDRNTEAFF
DNA: TGTGCCAGCAGCGACCTGGACAGGAACACTGAAGCTTTCTTT

V: TRBV29-1
length: 14
size: .
J: TRBJ2-3
D: TRBD1
CDR3: CSAPPRTGSDTQYF
DNA: TGCAGCGCTCCCCCTAGGACAGGGTCAGATACGCAGTATTTT

V: TRBV4-1
length: 11
size: few
J: TRBJ1-1
D: .
CDR3: CASSQSWKAFF
DNA: TGCGCCAGCAGCCAATCGTGGAAAGCTTTCTTT

V: TRBV5-1
length: 12
size: .
J: TRBJ2-7
D: .
CDR3: CASSLMGSQQYF
DNA: TGCGCCAGCAGCTTAATGGGGTCCCAGCAGTACTTC

V: TRBV2
length: 11
size: few
J: TRBJ1-6
D: .
CDR3: CASSEASPLHF
DNA: TGTGCCAGCAGTGAGGCTTCACCCCTCCACTTT

V: TRBV7-9
length: 13
size: .
J: TRBJ1-1
D: .
CDR3: CASSFRRGTEAFF
DNA: TGTGCCAGCAGCTTCCGCCGTGGAACTGAAGCTTTCTTT

V: TRBV28
length: 14
size: medium-sized
J: TRBJ1-3
D: .
CDR3: CASSENTGGNTIYF
DNA: TGTGCCAGCAGTGAAAATACAGGGGGAAACACCATATATTTT

V: TRBV15
length: 17
size: .
J: TRBJ2-1
D: .
CDR3: CATQGTLDALGNNEQFF
DNA: TGTGCCACCCAGGGGACACTGGACGCCTTAGGGAACAATGAGCAGTTCTTC